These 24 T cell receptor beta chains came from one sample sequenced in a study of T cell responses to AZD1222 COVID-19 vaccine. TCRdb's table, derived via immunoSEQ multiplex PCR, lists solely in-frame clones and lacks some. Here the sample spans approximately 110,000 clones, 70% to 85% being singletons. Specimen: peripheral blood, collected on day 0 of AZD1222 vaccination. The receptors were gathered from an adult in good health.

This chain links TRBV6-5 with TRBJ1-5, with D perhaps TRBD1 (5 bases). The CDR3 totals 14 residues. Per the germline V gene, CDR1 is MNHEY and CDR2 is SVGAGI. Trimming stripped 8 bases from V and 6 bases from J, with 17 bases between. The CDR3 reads CASLRRQGGQPQHF. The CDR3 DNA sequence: TGTGCCAGCCTTCGAAGGCAGGGAGGTCAGCCCCAGCATTTT.

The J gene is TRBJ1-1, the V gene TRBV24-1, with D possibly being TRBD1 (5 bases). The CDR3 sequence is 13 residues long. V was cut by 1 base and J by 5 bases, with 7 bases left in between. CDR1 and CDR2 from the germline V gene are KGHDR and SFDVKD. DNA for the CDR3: TGTGCCACCAGTGATTTCGGGGGTACTGAAGCTTTCTTT. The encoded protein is CATSDFGGTEAFF.

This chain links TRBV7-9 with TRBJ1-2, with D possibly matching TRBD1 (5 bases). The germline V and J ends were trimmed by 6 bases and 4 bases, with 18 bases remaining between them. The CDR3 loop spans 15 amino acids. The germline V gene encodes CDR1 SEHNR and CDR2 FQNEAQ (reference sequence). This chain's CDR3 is CASRPRHGGGYGYTF. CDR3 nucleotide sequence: TGTGCCAGCAGGCCCCGGCACGGGGGGGGCTATGGCTACACCTTC.

The CDR3 loop is CASSLAGGNEQFF. The CDR3 coding sequence is TGTGCCAGCAGCTTAGCTGGGGGCAATGAGCAGTTCTTC. V and J are TRBV7-2 and TRBJ2-1, with D perhaps given as TRBD1 or TRBD2 (5 bases each). The CDR3 runs 13 residues. From germline, CDR1 is SGHTA and CDR2 FQGNSA. V was pared by 0 bases and J by 6 bases, with 6 bases between. Full variable domain (remainder filled in from reference TRBV7-2 and TRBJ2-1): GAGVSQSPSNKVTEKGKDVELRCDPISGHTALYWYRQSLGQGLEFLIYFQGNSAPDKSGLPSDRFSAERTGGSVSTLTIQRTQQEDSAVYLCASSLAGGNEQFFGPGTRLTVL.

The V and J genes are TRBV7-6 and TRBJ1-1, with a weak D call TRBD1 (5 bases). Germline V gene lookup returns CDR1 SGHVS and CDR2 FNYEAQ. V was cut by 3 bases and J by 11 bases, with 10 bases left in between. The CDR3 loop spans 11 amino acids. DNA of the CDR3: TGTGCCAGCAGCTTGGGGGTAGGTGCTTTCTTT. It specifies CASSLGVGAFF. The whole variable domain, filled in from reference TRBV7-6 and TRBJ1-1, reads GAGVSQSPRYKVTKRGQDVALRCDPISGHVSLYWYRQALGQGPEFLTYFNYEAQQDKSGLPNDRFSAERPEGSISTLTIQRTEQRDSAMYRCASSLGVGAFFGQGTRLTVV.

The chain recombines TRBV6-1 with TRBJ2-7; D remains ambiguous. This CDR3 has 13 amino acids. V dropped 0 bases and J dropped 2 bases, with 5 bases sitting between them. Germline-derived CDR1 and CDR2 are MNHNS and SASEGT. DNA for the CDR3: TGTGCCAGCAGTGAAGCCCCTCCCTACGAGCAGTACTTC. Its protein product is CASSEAPPYEQYF.

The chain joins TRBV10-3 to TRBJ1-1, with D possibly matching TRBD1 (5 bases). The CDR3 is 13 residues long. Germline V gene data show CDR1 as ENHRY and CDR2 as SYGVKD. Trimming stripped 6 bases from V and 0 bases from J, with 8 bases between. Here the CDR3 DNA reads TGTGCCATCAGAAGACAGCTGAACACTGAAGCTTTCTTT. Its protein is CAIRRQLNTEAFF.

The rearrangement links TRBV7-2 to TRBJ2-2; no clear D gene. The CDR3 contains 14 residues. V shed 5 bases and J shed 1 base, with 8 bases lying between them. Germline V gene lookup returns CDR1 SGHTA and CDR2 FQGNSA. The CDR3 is CASSTAVNTGELFF. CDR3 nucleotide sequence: TGTGCCAGCAGCACCGCGGTGAACACCGGGGAGCTGTTTTTT.

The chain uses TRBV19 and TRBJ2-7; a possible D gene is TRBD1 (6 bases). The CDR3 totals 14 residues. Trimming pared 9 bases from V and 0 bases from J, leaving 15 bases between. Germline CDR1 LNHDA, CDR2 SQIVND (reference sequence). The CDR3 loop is CASAPDRISYEQYF. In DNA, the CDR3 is TGTGCCAGCGCCCCCGACAGGATCTCCTACGAGCAGTACTTC.

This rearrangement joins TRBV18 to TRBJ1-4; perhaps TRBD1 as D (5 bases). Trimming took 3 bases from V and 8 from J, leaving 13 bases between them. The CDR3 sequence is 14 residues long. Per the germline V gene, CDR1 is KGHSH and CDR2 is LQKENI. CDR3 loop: CASSPAGVGEKLFF. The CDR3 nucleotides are TGTGCCAGCTCACCGGCGGGGGTCGGAGAAAAACTGTTTTTT.

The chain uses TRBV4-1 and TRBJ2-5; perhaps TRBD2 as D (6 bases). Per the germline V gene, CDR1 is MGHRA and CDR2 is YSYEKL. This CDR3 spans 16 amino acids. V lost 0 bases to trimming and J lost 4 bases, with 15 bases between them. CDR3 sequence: CASSQEWETRGETQYF. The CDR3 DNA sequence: TGCGCCAGCAGCCAAGAGTGGGAGACTAGGGGAGAGACCCAGTACTTC.

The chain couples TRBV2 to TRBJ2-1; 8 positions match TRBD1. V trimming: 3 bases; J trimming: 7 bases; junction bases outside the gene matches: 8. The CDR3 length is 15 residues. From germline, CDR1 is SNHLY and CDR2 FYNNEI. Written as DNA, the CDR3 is TGTGCCAGCAGTGATCAGGGGGCGGCTAAAAATGAGCAGTTCTTC. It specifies CASSDQGAAKNEQFF.

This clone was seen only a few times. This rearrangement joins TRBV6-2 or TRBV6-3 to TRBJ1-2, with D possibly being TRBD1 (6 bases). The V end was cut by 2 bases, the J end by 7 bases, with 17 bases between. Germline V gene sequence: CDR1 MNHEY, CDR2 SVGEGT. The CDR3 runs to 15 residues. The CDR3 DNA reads TGTGCCAGCAGTTACGACGACGGGGGCAGGAGTGGCTACACCTTC. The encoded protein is CASSYDDGGRSGYTF.

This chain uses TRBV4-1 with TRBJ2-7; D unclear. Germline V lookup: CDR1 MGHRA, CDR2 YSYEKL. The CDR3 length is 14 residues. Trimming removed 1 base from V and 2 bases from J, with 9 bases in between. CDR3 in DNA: TGCGCCAGCAGCCAAGTTGTGGGAACCTACGAGCAGTACTTC. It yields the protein CASSQVVGTYEQYF.

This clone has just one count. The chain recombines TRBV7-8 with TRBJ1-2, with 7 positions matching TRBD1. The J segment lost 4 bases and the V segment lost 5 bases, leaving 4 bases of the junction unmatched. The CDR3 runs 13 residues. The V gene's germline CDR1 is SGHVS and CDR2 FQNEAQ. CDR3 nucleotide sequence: TGTGCCAGCAGCCCTGGGACAGTCTATGGCTACACCTTC. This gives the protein CASSPGTVYGYTF.

CDR3 amino acids: CAISGTPNEQFF. CDR3 coding DNA: TGTGCCATCAGCGGGACTCCGAATGAGCAGTTCTTC. The chain links TRBV10-3 to TRBJ2-1; D perhaps matches TRBD2 (6 bases). The V end was cut by 6 bases, the J end by 7 bases, with 10 bases between. Germline lookup yields CDR1 ENHRY and CDR2 SYGVKD. This CDR3 spans 12 amino acids.

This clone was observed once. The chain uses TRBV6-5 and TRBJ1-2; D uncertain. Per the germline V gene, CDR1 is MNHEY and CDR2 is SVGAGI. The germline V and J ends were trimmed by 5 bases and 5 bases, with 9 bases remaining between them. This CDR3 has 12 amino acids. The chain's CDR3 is CASSQTGYGYTF. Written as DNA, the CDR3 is TGTGCCAGCAGTCAAACGGGGTATGGCTACACCTTC.

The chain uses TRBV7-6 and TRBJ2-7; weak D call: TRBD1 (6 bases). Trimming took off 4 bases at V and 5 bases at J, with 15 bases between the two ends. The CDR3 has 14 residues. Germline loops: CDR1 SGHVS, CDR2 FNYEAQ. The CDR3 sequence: CASSSLTGMDEQYF. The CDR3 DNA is TGTGCCAGCAGCTCCTTGACAGGAATGGACGAGCAGTACTTC. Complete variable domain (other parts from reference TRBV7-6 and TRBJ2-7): GAGVSQSPRYKVTKRGQDVALRCDPISGHVSLYWYRQALGQGPEFLTYFNYEAQQDKSGLPNDRFSAERPEGSISTLTIQRTEQRDSAMYRCASSSLTGMDEQYFGPGTRLTVT.

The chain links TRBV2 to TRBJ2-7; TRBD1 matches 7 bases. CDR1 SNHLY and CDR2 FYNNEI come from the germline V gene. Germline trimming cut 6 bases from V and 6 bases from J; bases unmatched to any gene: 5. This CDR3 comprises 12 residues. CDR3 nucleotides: TGTGCCAGCAGAGACAGGGCGGGCGAGCAGTACTTC. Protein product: CASRDRAGEQYF.

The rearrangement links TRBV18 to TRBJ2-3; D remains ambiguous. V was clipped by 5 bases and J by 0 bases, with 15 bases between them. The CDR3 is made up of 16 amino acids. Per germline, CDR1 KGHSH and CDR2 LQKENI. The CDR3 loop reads CASSLKESLSTDTQYF. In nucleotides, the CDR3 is TGTGCCAGCTCATTAAAGGAATCCTTAAGCACAGATACGCAGTATTTT.

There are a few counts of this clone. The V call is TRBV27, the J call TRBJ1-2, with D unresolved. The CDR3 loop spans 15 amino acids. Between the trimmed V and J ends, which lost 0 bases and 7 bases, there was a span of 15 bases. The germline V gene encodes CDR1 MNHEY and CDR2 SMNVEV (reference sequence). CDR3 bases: TGTGCCAGCAGTTTATCGTGGGATCCCACGGGTGGCTACACCTTC. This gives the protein CASSLSWDPTGGYTF.

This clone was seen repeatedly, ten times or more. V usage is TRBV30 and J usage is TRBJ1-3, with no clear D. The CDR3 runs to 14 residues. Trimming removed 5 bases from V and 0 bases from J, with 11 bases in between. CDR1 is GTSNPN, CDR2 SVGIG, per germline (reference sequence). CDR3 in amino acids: CAWVKLYSGNTIYF. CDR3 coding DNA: TGTGCCTGGGTCAAGCTGTACTCTGGAAACACCATATATTTT.

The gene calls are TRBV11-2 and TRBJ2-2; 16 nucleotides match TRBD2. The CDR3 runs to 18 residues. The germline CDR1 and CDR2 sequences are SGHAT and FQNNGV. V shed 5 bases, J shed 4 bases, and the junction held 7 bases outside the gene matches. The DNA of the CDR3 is TGTGCCAGCAGCCGGGGACTAGCGGGGGGGCGTAGCACCGGGGAGCTGTTTTTT. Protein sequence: CASSRGLAGGRSTGELFF.

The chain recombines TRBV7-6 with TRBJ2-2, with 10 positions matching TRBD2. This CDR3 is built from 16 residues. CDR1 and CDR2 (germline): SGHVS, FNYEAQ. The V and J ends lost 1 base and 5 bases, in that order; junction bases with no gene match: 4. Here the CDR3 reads CASSLGAGLATGELFF. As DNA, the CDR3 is TGTGCCAGCAGCTTAGGTGCGGGACTAGCGACCGGGGAGCTGTTTTTT.